A single sample is the source of the 29 T cell receptor beta chains below, sequenced in a study of shared clonotypes between healthy human individuals. Here immunoSEQ multiplex PCR was the method, and the copy in TCRdb shows in-frame clones only, minus some. Of some 1,400,000 clones listed, roughly 96% are singletons. Sequenced input: naive CD4+ T cells sorted from blood. The subset here: CD45RA+ positively selected. Source of these receptors: a man aged 25-45 years in good health.

The chain couples TRBV30 to TRBJ2-7; D is unclear. The CDR3 extends over 14 amino acids. Germline CDR1 is GTSNPN and CDR2 is SVGIG (reference sequence). The ends were cut back, 1 base at V and 4 bases at J, with 14 bases in the middle. The CDR3 region is CAWSAGVSRYEQYF. Here the CDR3 DNA reads TGTGCCTGGAGTGCCGGAGTCAGTCGGTACGAGCAGTACTTC.

The chain employs TRBV7-6 and TRBJ2-3, with a weak D call TRBD1 (6 bases). Per the germline V gene, CDR1 is SGHVS and CDR2 is FNYEAQ. The CDR3 extends over 15 amino acids. V was cut by 4 bases and J by 4 bases, with 15 bases left in between. The CDR3, as DNA: TGTGCCAGCAGCTACAGGGACGGCGGTCCAGATACGCAGTATTTT. Protein sequence: CASSYRDGGPDTQYF.

The V and J genes are TRBV19 and TRBJ1-4; D call uncertain. V was pared by 0 bases and J by 4 bases, with 12 bases between. Germline-derived CDR1 and CDR2 are LNHDA and SQIVND (reference sequence). CDR3 length: 16 residues. The CDR3 nucleotides are TGTGCCAGTAGTATAGATCGGCCAGGAGGTAATGAAAAACTGTTTTTT. Translated, it gives CASSIDRPGGNEKLFF. Together with reference TRBV19 and TRBJ1-4, the CDR3 gives the full variable domain: DGGITQSPKYLFRKEGQNVTLSCEQNLNHDAMYWYRQDPGQGLRLIYYSQIVNDFQKGDIAEGYSVSREKKESFPLTVTSAQKNPTAFYLCASSIDRPGGNEKLFFGSGTQLSVL.

This chain uses TRBV5-1 with TRBJ1-6; D perhaps matches TRBD1 (6 bases). The V end was cut by 4 bases, the J end by 10 bases, with 12 bases between. Germline CDR1 SGHRS, CDR2 YFSETQ. The CDR3 is 13 amino acids. The CDR3 sequence: CASSPDSRSPLHF. In DNA form, the CDR3 reads TGCGCCAGCAGCCCGGACAGTCGGTCACCCCTCCACTTT. The full variable domain, its missing parts supplied by reference TRBV5-1 and TRBJ1-6, is KAGVTQTPRYLIKTRGQQVTLSCSPISGHRSVSWYQQTPGQGLQFLFEYFSETQRNKGNFPGRFSGRQFSNSRSEMNVSTLELGDSALYLCASSPDSRSPLHFGNGTRLTVT.

This chain links TRBV5-5 with TRBJ2-7, with D perhaps being TRBD1 or TRBD2 (5 bases each). Germline values: CDR1 SGHKS, CDR2 YYEKEE (reference sequence). The V end lost 0 bases, the J end lost 3 bases, and 10 bases lay between the germline ends. There are 14 residues in the CDR3. The CDR3 reads CASSLGGVGYEQYF. The CDR3 nucleotides read TGTGCCAGCAGCTTGGGAGGGGTGGGCTACGAGCAGTACTTC.

The V and J genes are TRBV5-4 and TRBJ2-7; D is unresolved. The CDR3 runs to 11 residues. Trimming cost V 4 bases and J 3 bases, with 5 bases left between them. CDR1 and CDR2 from the germline V gene are SGHNT and YYREEE (reference sequence). The CDR3 DNA follows: TGTGCCAGCAGCCGGAACTACGAGCAGTACTTC. It specifies CASSRNYEQYF.

The chain employs TRBV15 and TRBJ2-3; TRBD1 is a possible D gene (5 bases). This CDR3 is built from 15 residues. CDR1 and CDR2 from the germline V gene are LNHNV and YYDKDF (reference sequence). Trimming stripped 7 bases from V and 0 bases from J, with 14 bases between. In DNA, the CDR3 is TGTGCCACCACCCCGTGGACAAAAAGCACAGATACGCAGTATTTT. Translated: CATTPWTKSTDTQYF.

This chain joins TRBV11-3 and TRBJ2-7, with 11 nucleotides matching TRBD2. The junction had 10 bases not matched to a gene; V was cut back by 4 bases and J by 5 bases. This CDR3 has 16 residues. The V gene's germline CDR1 is SGHNT and CDR2 YENEEA. CDR3 sequence (DNA): TGTGCCAGCAGCTACCGACTAGCGGGAAGAATGGACGAGCAGTACTTC. Protein product: CASSYRLAGRMDEQYF.

V gene TRBV9 combines with J gene TRBJ2-3, with TRBD2 identical over 9 bases. With V trimmed by 2 bases and J by 1 base, 17 bases remained unmatched. The germline gives CDR1 SGDLS, CDR2 YYNGEE. The CDR3 sequence is 20 residues long. The CDR3 nucleotides are TGTGCCAGCAGCGTCGGGCTAGCGGGACCAGGAGGGTTGGGCACAGATACGCAGTATTTT. The encoded protein is CASSVGLAGPGGLGTDTQYF.

V usage is TRBV6-5 and J usage is TRBJ1-2, with 7 bases that match TRBD1. The CDR3 consists of 15 residues. Germline values: CDR1 MNHEY, CDR2 SVGAGI. With V trimmed by 0 bases and J by 7 bases, 8 bases remained unmatched. For the CDR3, the DNA is TGTGCCAGCAGTTACTCAGGTTCAGGGGGAGTTGGCTACACCTTC. Protein: CASSYSGSGGVGYTF.

The chain combines TRBV2 with TRBJ2-2, with TRBD2 matching over 8 bases. Trimming removed 6 bases from V and 6 bases from J; junction bases left unmatched: 9. The CDR3 consists of 15 residues. CDR1 is SNHLY, CDR2 FYNNEI, per germline. The CDR3 is CASSGTRPSAGELFF. In DNA form, the CDR3 reads TGTGCCAGCAGCGGGACTAGGCCCAGCGCCGGGGAGCTGTTTTTT.

The chain uses TRBV5-8 and TRBJ2-7; TRBD1 matches 8 bases. This CDR3 has 13 residues. Germline lookup yields CDR1 SGHTS and CDR2 YDEGEE. The J segment lost 3 bases and the V segment lost 6 bases, leaving 5 bases of the junction unmatched. Here the CDR3 reads CASNYRGVYEQYF. The CDR3 coding sequence is TGTGCCAGCAACTACAGGGGGGTCTACGAGCAGTACTTC.

The chain is built from TRBV5-1 and TRBJ2-2, with D uncertain. Trimming shortened V by 2 bases and J by 4 bases, and 3 bases separated the two germline ends. The length of the CDR3 is 12 residues. Germline V CDR1 and CDR2: SGHRS, YFSETQ. CDR3 region: CASSFPTGELFF. DNA of the CDR3: TGCGCCAGCAGCTTCCCCACCGGGGAGCTGTTTTTT.

This chain links TRBV5-1 with TRBJ2-3; maybe TRBD2 (6 bases). The CDR3 length is 15 residues. CDR1 SGHRS and CDR2 YFSETQ come from the germline V gene. Trimming removed 1 base at V and 2 bases at J, with 11 bases between. Here the CDR3 DNA reads TGCGCCAGCAGCTTGCCTAGCGCTAACACAGATACGCAGTATTTT. Translating gives CASSLPSANTDTQYF.

The chain carries TRBV11-3 and TRBJ2-1; 7 positions match TRBD1. The V and J ends lost 5 bases and 6 bases, in that order; junction bases with no gene match: 10. CDR1 SGHNT and CDR2 YENEEA come from the germline V gene. There are 15 residues in the CDR3. CDR3 in amino acids: CASSPTGHLSNEQFF. The CDR3 DNA is TGTGCCAGCAGCCCGACAGGGCACCTTAGCAATGAGCAGTTCTTC.

For the CDR3, the DNA is TGTGCCAGCAGTGATTCCCAGCCGGCAGAAGCTTTCTTT. Translated, it gives CASSDSQPAEAFF. The chain combines TRBV6-1 with TRBJ1-1; D remains ambiguous. V gave up 3 bases and J gave up 8 bases, with 13 bases separating them. The CDR3 consists of 13 residues. Germline CDR1 is MNHNS and CDR2 is SASEGT.

This clone has just one count. The chain is built from TRBV7-6 and TRBJ2-1; D is uncertain. The CDR3 runs 13 residues. CDR1 and CDR2 (germline): SGHVS, FNYEAQ. V lost 5 bases and J lost 5, with 10 bases in between. The CDR3: CASSELGHNEQFF. CDR3 sequence (DNA): TGTGCCAGCAGCGAACTGGGCCACAATGAGCAGTTCTTC.

V usage is TRBV7-9 and J usage is TRBJ2-7; D unclear. Trimming removed 1 base from V and 3 bases from J, with 10 bases in between. CDR1 and CDR2 from the germline V gene are SEHNR and FQNEAQ (reference sequence). The CDR3 consists of 14 residues. CDR3 in DNA: TGTGCCAGCAGCTTAGATCTTAGCCTCTACGAGCAGTACTTC. The encoded protein is CASSLDLSLYEQYF.

The gene calls are TRBV5-4 and TRBJ2-1; TRBD1 or TRBD2 may be the D gene (5 bases each). V was cut by 3 bases and J by 9 bases, with 13 bases left in between. CDR1 is SGHNT and CDR2 is YYREEE in the germline V gene (reference sequence). The CDR3 has 13 amino acids. CDR3 residues: CASSSGPRGEQFF. DNA for the CDR3: TGTGCCAGCAGCTCGGGACCTCGGGGTGAGCAGTTCTTC.

The table lists this clone with a count of one. The chain joins TRBV5-1 to TRBJ2-1; a possible D gene is TRBD1 (6 bases). CDR1 is SGHRS and CDR2 is YFSETQ in the germline V gene. CDR3 length equals 13 residues. Between the trimmed V and J ends, which lost 7 bases and 8 bases, there was a span of 16 bases. Written as DNA, the CDR3 is TGCGCCAGCGCCCGCCGATCAGGGGATGAGCAGTTCTTC. It codes for CASARRSGDEQFF.

Concerning this clone itself: Other DNA sequences in this sample translate to the same CDR3. The rearrangement links TRBV5-1 to TRBJ2-2; possibly TRBD1 for D (5 bases). The CDR3 extends over 13 amino acids. Germline CDR1 SGHRS, CDR2 YFSETQ. V was shortened by 5 bases and J by 2 bases, with 7 bases between the two germline ends. In nucleotides, the CDR3 is TGCGCCAGCAGAACAGGAAACACCGGGGAGCTGTTTTTT. It specifies CASRTGNTGELFF.

The V call is TRBV5-4, the J call TRBJ1-2; no clear D. V lost 3 bases, J lost 3 bases, and 15 bases lay in between. The CDR3 runs to 15 residues. Germline V CDR1 and CDR2: SGHNT, YYREEE (reference sequence). This chain's CDR3 is CASSSHGERDYGYTF. As DNA, the CDR3 is TGTGCCAGCAGCTCGCACGGGGAACGGGACTATGGCTACACCTTC.

The CDR3: CASSSPRRGTNQPQHF. The CDR3 nucleotides are TGTGCCAGCAGTTCCCCCCGCAGGGGCACGAATCAGCCCCAGCATTTT. The V call is TRBV28, the J call TRBJ1-5, with D perhaps matching TRBD1 (6 bases). Trimming took 4 bases from V and 4 from J, leaving 17 bases between them. Germline CDR1 MDHEN, CDR2 SYDVKM. The CDR3 is made up of 16 amino acids.

This chain connects TRBV7-6 to TRBJ1-1; a possible D gene is TRBD1 (5 bases). V lost 5 bases to trimming and J lost 11 bases, with 15 bases between them. Germline V gene data show CDR1 as SGHVS and CDR2 as FNYEAQ. The CDR3 consists of 12 residues. The CDR3 here is CASSGWGERAFF. The CDR3 DNA is TGTGCCAGCAGCGGGTGGGGGGAGAGGGCTTTCTTT.

The chain links TRBV5-6 to TRBJ1-1; 9 nucleotides align to TRBD1. CDR3 length: 15 residues. CDR1 is SGHDT, CDR2 YYEEEE, per germline. The V gene end was trimmed by 5 bases and the J gene end by 5 bases; junction bases not matched to a gene: 10. The CDR3 bases are TGTGCCAGCAGATATGGACAGGGGTTTGGGACTGAAGCTTTCTTT. This translates into CASRYGQGFGTEAFF.

The chain uses TRBV27 and TRBJ2-3; D perhaps matches TRBD2 (5 bases). Germline values: CDR1 MNHEY, CDR2 SMNVEV (reference sequence). This CDR3 has 22 amino acids. Between the trimmed V and J ends, which lost 8 bases and 0 bases, there was a span of 36 bases. The CDR3 nucleotides read TGTGCCAGCGAGAGGCGGTACGCGAAACCCGCTACGGGATTTGCTAGCACAGATACGCAGTATTTT. Amino acids: CASERRYAKPATGFASTDTQYF.

The V gene is TRBV5-1, the J gene TRBJ1-4; D is unresolved. CDR3 length: 14 residues. Germline V CDR1 and CDR2: SGHRS, YFSETQ. Trimming cost V 2 bases and J 0 bases, with 5 bases left between them. CDR3 nucleotides: TGCGCCAGCAGCTTTTTTGCAACTAATGAAAAACTGTTTTTT. Translation gives CASSFFATNEKLFF.

The chain combines TRBV5-1 with TRBJ2-5; possibly TRBD1 or TRBD2 for D (5 bases each). The CDR3 is 14 amino acids. Trimming removed 4 bases from V and 7 bases from J, with 17 bases in between. The germline V gene has CDR1 SGHRS and CDR2 YFSETQ. The CDR3 loop reads CASSPGTAEVTQYF. CDR3 in DNA: TGCGCCAGCAGCCCTGGGACGGCGGAGGTGACCCAGTACTTC.

V usage is TRBV5-3 and J usage is TRBJ2-7, with D possibly TRBD2 on 7 matching bases. TRBV5-3 is an ORF, with its function uncertain. V was clipped by 0 bases and J by 6 bases, with 28 bases between them. This CDR3 is built from 19 residues. Written as DNA, the CDR3 is TGTGCCAGAAGCTTGGCCAGGGGCCTCGCGGGGGAGTACCGGGGCGAGCAGTACTTC. Translating it yields CARSLARGLAGEYRGEQYF.